The 30 T cell receptor beta chains presented below share a single source sample, sequenced in a study. TCRdb independently ran MiXCR on the RT-PCR reads; one entry per CDR3 protein. Seen here are more than 600,000 distinct CDR3 sequences, approximately 15% observed once, and the top ten hold 3.6%. Specimen: memory CD4+ T cells from blood. The receptor set was obtained from a female donor in good health, serving as a healthy control.

V is TRBV6-1 and J is TRBJ1-6; D is uncertain. The germline V gene has CDR1 MNHNS and CDR2 SASEGT. The length of the CDR3 is 14 residues. Trimming removed 6 bases at V and 10 bases at J, with 16 bases between. The CDR3 region is CASSALYGESPLHF. DNA of the CDR3: TGTGCCAGCAGCGCTCTTTATGGGGAATCACCCCTCCACTTT.

This sequence joins TRBV7-3 and TRBJ2-7, with 8 positions matching TRBD1. The V gene's germline CDR1 is SGHTA and CDR2 FQGTGA. V dropped 5 bases and J dropped 0; count of bases not matched to a gene: 9. The CDR3 spans 16 residues. CDR3: CASSGLGQALSYEQYF. The CDR3 nucleotides read TGTGCCAGCAGCGGTTTGGGACAGGCCCTCTCCTACGAGCAGTACTTC. Looking up the rest from reference TRBV7-3 and TRBJ2-7 gives the full variable domain: GAGVSQTPSNKVTEKGKYVELRCDPISGHTALYWYRQSLGQGPEFLIYFQGTGAADDSGLPNDRFFAVRPEGSVSTLKIQRTERGDSAVYLCASSGLGQALSYEQYFGPGTRLTVT.

For this clonotype: Germline and junction disagree at one end, which may indicate a read error. This chain joins TRBV28 and TRBJ2-1, with 8 positions matching TRBD2. This CDR3 has 14 amino acids. Germline V gives CDR1 MDHEN, CDR2 SYDVKM. The CDR3: CASSLYATSVEQLF. The CDR3, as DNA: TGTGCCAGCAGTTTGTATGCGACTAGCGTTGAGCAGTTATTC.

This clonotype was picked up a small number of times. J is TRBJ2-2 and V is TRBV12-5; 7 bases are a match to TRBD2. This CDR3 spans 14 amino acids. Germline CDR1 LGHNT, CDR2 FRNRAP. V trimming: 5 bases; J trimming: 5 bases; junction bases outside the gene matches: 5. The CDR3 nucleotides are TGTGCTAGTGGTCCGACGGGGGGTACCGGGGAGCTGTTTTTT. Protein sequence: CASGPTGGTGELFF.

The chain couples TRBV5-1 to TRBJ2-3; 11 bases are shared with TRBD2. Germline V gene lookup returns CDR1 SGHRS and CDR2 YFSETQ. The V segment lost 9 bases and the J segment 3 bases; nucleotides outside the gene matches: 12. The CDR3 extends over 16 amino acids. CDR3 nucleotides: TGCGCCACCCAGAACTCGGGGACTAGCGGTACAGATACGCAGTATTTT. It is translated as CATQNSGTSGTDTQYF.

This clonotype was picked up many times. V and J are TRBV9 and TRBJ1-2; unclear D gene. The CDR3 has 13 residues. Germline V gives CDR1 SGDLS, CDR2 YYNGEE. The germline V and J ends were trimmed by 0 bases and 0 bases, with 3 bases remaining between them. Written as DNA, the CDR3 is TGTGCCAGCAGCGTAGCCACTAACTATGGCTACACCTTC. It specifies CASSVATNYGYTF.

This clonotype turned up a few times. The V and J genes are TRBV5-6 and TRBJ2-7; TRBD1 agrees at 10 bases. CDR1 SGHDT and CDR2 YYEEEE come from the germline V gene. This CDR3 region has 12 residues. V shed 6 bases and J 8 bases; nucleotides not matched to a gene: 5. The CDR3 sequence: CASIGTGEKQYF. As DNA, the CDR3 is TGTGCCAGCATCGGGACAGGGGAAAAGCAGTACTTC. The complete variable domain, with remaining parts taken from reference TRBV5-6 and TRBJ2-7, reads DAGVTQSPTHLIKTRGQQVTLRCSPKSGHDTVSWYQQALGQGPQFIFQYYEEEERQRGNFPDRFSGHQFPNYSSELNVNALLLGDSALYLCASIGTGEKQYFGPGTRLTVT.

The J gene is TRBJ1-1, the V gene TRBV5-1; D remains ambiguous. CDR1 is SGHRS, CDR2 YFSETQ, per germline. This CDR3 has 15 residues. The V end was cut by 0 bases, the J end by 4 bases, with 13 bases between. The CDR3 region is CASSLGPSESTEAFF. The CDR3 DNA reads TGCGCCAGCAGCTTGGGGCCCTCGGAGAGCACTGAAGCTTTCTTT.

This clonotype was counted between two and nine times. CDR3 DNA sequence: TGTGCCAGCAGTTCTCGCCTGGACCGGAACACTGAAGCTTTCTTT. Its translation is CASSSRLDRNTEAFF. The chain combines TRBV6-5 with TRBJ1-1; D not certain. The CDR3 has 15 residues. Trimming removed 4 bases at V and 1 base at J, with 13 bases between. Germline V gives CDR1 MNHEY, CDR2 SVGAGI.

This clonotype was seen a handful of times. The genes are TRBV29-1 and TRBJ1-1; tentatively, D is TRBD1 (5 bases). Trimming took 3 bases from V and 5 from J, leaving 13 bases between them. The germline V gene has CDR1 SQVTM and CDR2 ANQGSEA. The CDR3 spans 13 residues. The CDR3 coding sequence is TGCAGCGTTGAGGGCAGGGTTCGGACTGAAGCTTTCTTT. Protein product: CSVEGRVRTEAFF. The full variable domain, its missing parts supplied by reference TRBV29-1 and TRBJ1-1, is SAVISQKPSRDICQRGTSLTIQCQVDSQVTMMFWYRQQPGQSLTLIATANQGSEATYESGFVIDKFPISRPNLTFSTLTVSNMSPEDSSIYLCSVEGRVRTEAFFGQGTRLTVV.

The table lists this clonotype with a few counts. This rearrangement joins TRBV12-3 or TRBV12-4 to TRBJ1-1, with D perhaps matching TRBD1 (5 bases). V was shortened by 7 bases and J by 1 base, with 16 bases between the two germline ends. The CDR3 totals 15 residues. The CDR3 region is CASNEGRTGNTEAFF. The CDR3 nucleotides are TGTGCCAGCAACGAGGGTCGAACAGGGAACACTGAAGCTTTCTTT.

This clonotype has a handful of counts. The chain is built from TRBV20-1 and TRBJ1-2, with 9 bases aligning to TRBD1. V lost 7 bases and J lost 4; bases outside the gene matches: 7. Germline CDR1 DFQATT, CDR2 SNEGSKA (reference sequence). The CDR3 consists of 13 residues. CDR3: CSGGDRVGYGYTF. The CDR3 DNA sequence: TGCAGTGGAGGGGACAGGGTGGGCTATGGCTACACCTTC.

The gene calls are TRBV11-2 and TRBJ2-1, with D perhaps matching TRBD1 or TRBD2 (6 bases each). The V gene's germline CDR1 is SGHAT and CDR2 FQNNGV. The V end lost 7 bases, the J end lost 0 bases, and 13 bases lay between the germline ends. There are 15 residues in the CDR3. CDR3 DNA sequence: TGTGCCAGCACCTCAGGAGGGGGCTCCTACAATGAGCAGTTCTTC. Translation: CASTSGGGSYNEQFF.

This clonotype was seen at least ten times. The rearrangement links TRBV5-1 to TRBJ2-7, with D possibly TRBD2 on 6 matching bases. Trimming stripped 2 bases from V and 5 bases from J, with 11 bases between. This CDR3 is built from 13 residues. Germline V gene sequence: CDR1 SGHRS, CDR2 YFSETQ. CDR3 in amino acids: CASSFGGSDEQYF. The CDR3 nucleotides are TGCGCCAGCAGCTTCGGGGGATCTGACGAGCAGTACTTC.

This clonotype occurred a few times. CDR3 protein: CAGAETGGPDTQYF. CDR3 nucleotide sequence: TGTGCCGGGGCGGAGACAGGGGGCCCGGATACGCAGTATTTT. The chain recombines TRBV28 with TRBJ2-3, with 10 bases matching TRBD1. Per the germline V gene, CDR1 is MDHEN and CDR2 is SYDVKM. Trimming took 11 bases from V and 6 from J; bases not matched to a gene: 11. This CDR3 is 14 amino acids long.

The genes are TRBV7-7 and TRBJ2-2; 7 bases map to TRBD2. There are 13 residues in the CDR3. V lost 6 bases to trimming and J lost 8 bases; unmatched junction nucleotides: 6. Germline values: CDR1 SSHAT, CDR2 FNYEAQ (reference sequence). The CDR3 here is CASSSSGEGELFF. As DNA, the CDR3 is TGTGCCAGCAGTTCTAGCGGAGAGGGGGAGCTGTTTTTT.

There are many counts of this clonotype. The rearrangement joins TRBV6-6 to TRBJ1-5, with D possibly TRBD1 on 6 matching bases. V lost 5 bases and J lost 5, with 13 bases in between. The CDR3 is 14 residues long. The germline V gene has CDR1 MNHNY and CDR2 SVGAGI (reference sequence). In nucleotides, the CDR3 is TGTGCCAGCAGTACAGACAGGTCCTATCAGCCCCAGCATTTT. This encodes CASSTDRSYQPQHF.

The chain couples TRBV12-3 or TRBV12-4 to TRBJ1-1; D is possibly TRBD1 (6 bases). With 8 bases removed from V and 5 bases from J, the gap between germline ends came to 15 bases. The CDR3 consists of 13 residues. Here the CDR3 DNA reads TGTGCCAGCTCACAGGGTCGGAAAACTGAAGCTTTCTTT. It yields the protein CASSQGRKTEAFF.

The CDR3 is CASRPSSTSRQSQAFF. The CDR3 DNA is TGTGCCAGCAGGCCTTCCTCGACCTCCAGACAGTCACAAGCTTTCTTT. The chain links TRBV12-3 or TRBV12-4 to TRBJ1-1, with a weak D call TRBD1 (5 bases). V was cut by 6 bases and J by 9 bases, with 26 bases left in between. The CDR3 contains 16 residues.

This clonotype occurred a few times. The chain has TRBV28 and TRBJ1-5; a possible D gene is TRBD1 (5 bases). The CDR3 spans 16 residues. Germline-derived CDR1 and CDR2 are MDHEN and SYDVKM. V was shortened by 5 bases and J by 0 bases, with 14 bases between the two germline ends. The CDR3 spells CASSPQGALSNQPQHF. CDR3 coding DNA: TGTGCCAGCAGTCCTCAGGGAGCACTTAGCAATCAGCCCCAGCATTTT.

This chain connects TRBV28 to TRBJ2-7; TRBD1 aligns across 8 bases. Looked up from germline, CDR1 is MDHEN and CDR2 is SYDVKM. The ends lost 6 bases at V and 6 bases at J; junction bases unmatched: 10. The CDR3 is made up of 14 amino acids. The CDR3 sequence: CASSPSGGQVEQYF. The DNA of the CDR3 is TGTGCCAGCAGCCCTTCAGGGGGCCAGGTCGAGCAGTACTTC. The full variable domain, with the rest looked up from reference TRBV28 and TRBJ2-7, is DVKVTQSSRYLVKRTGEKVFLECVQDMDHENMFWYRQDPGLGLRLIYFSYDVKMKEKGDIPEGYSVSREKKERFSLILESASTNQTSMYLCASSPSGGQVEQYFGPGTRLTVT.

There are a few counts of this clonotype. V is TRBV10-3 and J is TRBJ2-3; D gene uncertain. Germline CDR1 ENHRY, CDR2 SYGVKD. There are 14 residues in the CDR3. The V end lost 0 bases, the J end lost 6 bases, and 10 bases lay between the germline ends. The CDR3 loop is CAISESPHPDTQYF. CDR3 sequence (DNA): TGTGCCATCAGTGAGTCCCCTCACCCGGATACGCAGTATTTT.

This rearrangement joins TRBV14 to TRBJ2-3; D unclear. With 1 base removed from V and 0 bases from J, the gap between germline ends came to 14 bases. The CDR3 totals 17 residues. The germline V gene encodes CDR1 SGHDN and CDR2 FVKESK. Here the CDR3 DNA reads TGTGCCAGCAGCCAAGCTCCGAAAAAATCTAGCACAGATACGCAGTATTTT. Encoded protein: CASSQAPKKSSTDTQYF.

There are a few counts of this clonotype. V usage is TRBV5-4 and J usage is TRBJ2-1, with 7 bases lining up with TRBD2. CDR1 is SGHNT and CDR2 is YYREEE in the germline V gene (reference sequence). V dropped 4 bases and J dropped 4; count of bases not matched to a gene: 11. The CDR3 runs to 16 residues. CDR3 sequence: CASSPAGGIPYNEQFF. CDR3 in DNA: TGTGCCAGCAGCCCAGCCGGGGGGATCCCATACAATGAGCAGTTCTTC.

The chain employs TRBV5-1 and TRBJ2-1; the match to TRBD2 covers 12 bases. V was clipped by 3 bases and J by 9 bases; unmatched bases: 7. The CDR3 contains 15 residues. Germline lookup yields CDR1 SGHRS and CDR2 YFSETQ. The CDR3 is CASSSGLAGRVEQFF. The CDR3 DNA reads TGCGCCAGCAGCTCAGGACTAGCGGGACGGGTTGAGCAGTTCTTC.

This clonotype turned up a few times. The CDR3 DNA is TGTGCCAGCAGCTTGGTCGCCCTCGGGACAGCGAACACTGAAGCTTTCTTT. It yields the protein CASSLVALGTANTEAFF. The chain recombines TRBV7-3 with TRBJ1-1; 7 bases align to TRBD1. This CDR3 contains 17 residues. The J segment lost 1 base and the V segment lost 3 bases, leaving 11 bases of the junction unmatched. The germline V gene has CDR1 SGHTA and CDR2 FQGTGA.

Of note for this clonotype: Germline is not matched at one junction end, which may reflect a read error. V and J are TRBV7-2 and TRBJ2-1; D gene ambiguous. CDR3 length: 11 residues. Germline CDR1 reads SGHTA; CDR2 reads FQGNSA. CDR3 in amino acids: CASSGTNDQFF. As DNA, the CDR3 is TGTGCCAGCAGTGGAACCAATGATCAGTTCTTC.

This clonotype was found many times. V usage is TRBV12-3 or TRBV12-4 and J usage is TRBJ2-3; TRBD2 might be the D (6 bases). The V gene lost 5 bases and the J gene lost 6 bases, with 27 bases spanning the gap. The CDR3 contains 18 residues. Written as DNA, the CDR3 is TGTGCCAGCAGTCACAGTTACTACGGGACTGGTTCCACGGATACGCAGTATTTT. It encodes CASSHSYYGTGSTDTQYF.

Ten or more counts support this clonotype. This chain joins TRBV5-1 and TRBJ2-5; D might be TRBD1 or TRBD2, each matching 5 bases. The CDR3 has 14 amino acids. Germline-derived CDR1 and CDR2 are SGHRS and YFSETQ. V lost 2 bases to trimming and J lost 3 bases, with 11 bases between them. CDR3 DNA sequence: TGCGCCAGCAGCTTCGCCGGGACGGAAGAGACCCAGTACTTC. Translated: CASSFAGTEETQYF.

This clonotype was recorded at least ten times. The V gene is TRBV6-5, the J gene TRBJ1-6; D gene uncertain. Per germline, CDR1 MNHEY and CDR2 SVGAGI. There are 15 residues in the CDR3. Trimming stripped 5 bases from V and 5 bases from J, with 13 bases between. The CDR3 DNA sequence: TGTGCCAGCAGTCGAAAGGCACAGAATAATTCACCCCTCCACTTT. This translates into CASSRKAQNNSPLHF.